These 28 T cell receptor beta chains share one sample of origin, sequenced in a study of T cell responses to AZD1222 COVID-19 vaccine. The table came from immunoSEQ multiplex PCR; TCRdb's copy has only in-frame clones and leaves some out. The table shows 100,000 to 150,000 clones, with 75% to 90% occurring only once. The source material was peripheral blood, sampled on day 0 of AZD1222 vaccination. The receptors stem from an adult in good health.

The V call is TRBV3-1 (or the pseudogene TRBV3-2), the J call TRBJ2-1, with 9 nucleotides matching TRBD2. This CDR3 has 18 amino acids. Trimming cost V 1 base and J 3 bases; bases outside gene matches: 10. CDR1 LGHDT and CDR2 YNNKEL come from the germline V gene (reference sequence). The CDR3 bases are TGTGCCAGCAGCCAAGTGGCTAGCGGGAAGAGGAACTACAATGAGCAGTTCTTC. Translating it yields CASSQVASGKRNYNEQFF.

This chain links TRBV5-1 with TRBJ1-1; 11 bases are a match to TRBD1. The ends lost 6 bases at V and 7 bases at J; junction bases unmatched: 14. The CDR3 extends over 16 amino acids. Per germline, CDR1 SGHRS and CDR2 YFSETQ. CDR3 sequence reads: CASTKRGQGDRSEAFF. The CDR3, as DNA: TGCGCCAGCACAAAGCGGGGACAGGGGGACCGTAGTGAAGCTTTCTTT.

The rearrangement uses TRBV6-5 and TRBJ1-4; D possibly corresponds to TRBD1 (5 bases). The CDR3 runs to 15 residues. Trimming stripped 10 bases from V and 7 bases from J, with 22 bases between. In germline, CDR1 is MNHEY, CDR2 SVGAGI. CDR3 amino acids: CAISPGGRVGEKLFF. CDR3 DNA: TGTGCCATTTCCCCTGGGGGAAGGGTGGGTGAAAAACTGTTTTTT.

This clone was observed a single time. The CDR3 nucleotides are TGTGCCAGCAGTCCGGGCCTAACGGGCACAGATACGCAGTATTTT. It is translated as CASSPGLTGTDTQYF. The rearrangement joins TRBV6-4 to TRBJ2-3; D gene unclear. V lost 5 bases, J lost 1 base, and 13 bases lay in between. Germline CDR1 reads MRHNA; CDR2 reads SNTAGT. The CDR3 totals 15 residues.

The J gene is TRBJ1-5, the V gene TRBV10-3; unclear D gene. Germline V gives CDR1 ENHRY, CDR2 SYGVKD. V was cut by 2 bases and J by 7 bases, with 9 bases left in between. The CDR3 has 13 amino acids. The CDR3 region is CAISEESGQPQHF. In DNA form, the CDR3 reads TGTGCCATCAGTGAGGAGTCGGGCCAGCCCCAGCATTTT.

The rearrangement uses TRBV2 and TRBJ2-7; D gene unclear. V was shortened by 7 bases and J by 3 bases, with 10 bases between the two germline ends. The germline V gene encodes CDR1 SNHLY and CDR2 FYNNEI. This CDR3 comprises 12 residues. CDR3 DNA sequence: TGTGCCAGCATGCTAGGGTTCTACGAGCAGTACTTC. Translating it yields CASMLGFYEQYF.

The V call is TRBV7-3, the J call TRBJ2-6; tentative D call: TRBD1 (5 bases). Trimming pared 2 bases from V and 2 bases from J, leaving 10 bases between. Germline CDR1 is SGHTA and CDR2 is FQGTGA. This CDR3 comprises 16 residues. CDR3 nucleotides: TGTGCCAGCAGCTTACCAGGGTCTCCTGGGGCCAACGTCCTGACTTTC. This translates into CASSLPGSPGANVLTF.

This clone is a singleton in its sample. The chain carries TRBV18 and TRBJ1-2; D ambiguous. There are 12 residues in the CDR3. V lost 1 base to trimming and J lost 9 bases, with 9 bases between them. In germline, CDR1 is KGHSH, CDR2 LQKENI. The CDR3 coding sequence is TGTGCCAGCTCACCACAGACGGAGCGCTACACCTTC. Translation: CASSPQTERYTF.

The V gene is TRBV7-9, the J gene TRBJ1-5, with 9 bases lining up with TRBD1. Losses at the gene ends were 5 bases for V and 0 bases for J; bases not matched to a gene: 5. Germline assignment: CDR1 SEHNR and CDR2 FQNEAQ (reference sequence). This CDR3 contains 16 residues. In nucleotides, the CDR3 is TGTGCCAGCAGCACGTGGACAGGGGATAGCAATCAGCCCCAGCATTTT. This sequence encodes CASSTWTGDSNQPQHF.

The chain recombines TRBV5-1 with TRBJ2-7, with 8 bases identical to TRBD1. Trimming removed 0 bases from V and 4 bases from J; junction bases left unmatched: 6. The CDR3 extends over 15 amino acids. Germline-derived CDR1 and CDR2 are SGHRS and YFSETQ. CDR3 sequence: CASSLGAGGSYEQYF. The CDR3, as DNA: TGCGCCAGCAGCTTGGGGGCAGGGGGCTCGTACGAGCAGTACTTC.

The chain employs TRBV24-1 and TRBJ2-1; 9 bases are shared with TRBD2. The CDR3 has 16 residues. Germline CDR1 and CDR2: KGHDR and SFDVKD. V shed 5 bases and J 4 bases; nucleotides not matched to a gene: 8. As DNA, the CDR3 is TGTGCCACCAGTGCCTTGCGGCTAGCGGGGTACAATGAGCAGTTCTTC. This sequence encodes CATSALRLAGYNEQFF.

V usage is TRBV5-1 and J usage is TRBJ1-3, with a weak D call TRBD1 (5 bases). Per the germline V gene, CDR1 is SGHRS and CDR2 is YFSETQ. Trimming cost V 4 bases and J 5 bases, with 19 bases left between them. This CDR3 is 16 amino acids long. The CDR3 protein is CASSPQPGGGRNTIYF. The DNA for the CDR3 is TGCGCCAGCAGCCCCCAACCCGGGGGAGGTCGAAACACCATATATTTT.

V and J are TRBV5-1 and TRBJ1-2; 11 positions agree with TRBD1. Trimming at V came to 3 bases and at J to 5 bases, leaving 3 bases not matched to a gene. The CDR3 extends over 14 amino acids. Germline CDR1 SGHRS, CDR2 YFSETQ. This CDR3 is CASSSGQGEYGYTF. DNA for the CDR3: TGCGCCAGCAGCTCGGGACAGGGGGAGTATGGCTACACCTTC.

The chain couples TRBV2 to TRBJ2-3; D remains unclear. Trimming left V 3 bases short and J 0 bases short, with 13 bases between. CDR1 and CDR2 (germline): SNHLY, FYNNEI. This CDR3 spans 16 amino acids. CDR3 loop: CASSDSIDTSTDTQYF. In nucleotides, the CDR3 is TGTGCCAGCAGTGATTCGATCGACACGAGCACAGATACGCAGTATTTT.

This clone was seen only a few times. This chain joins TRBV6-4 and TRBJ1-5; 7 bases align to TRBD1. The CDR3 spans 19 residues. The J segment lost 0 bases and the V segment lost 0 bases, leaving 11 bases of the junction unmatched. CDR1 MRHNA and CDR2 SNTAGT come from the germline V gene. The CDR3, as DNA: TGTGCCAGCAGTGACTCGACAGGGTGGGGGTTTTATAGCAATCAGCCCCAGCATTTT. This sequence encodes CASSDSTGWGFYSNQPQHF.

This chain links TRBV19 with TRBJ1-1, with TRBD1 identical over 8 bases. The CDR3 extends over 14 amino acids. Germline V gene data show CDR1 as LNHDA and CDR2 as SQIVND (reference sequence). After removal of 11 bases from V and 4 bases from J, the junction contained 12 bases not matched to a gene. DNA for the CDR3: TGTGCCTCTAGTCAGACAGGGGTAGGCACTGAAGCTTTCTTT. Protein: CASSQTGVGTEAFF.

The chain recombines TRBV12-3 or TRBV12-4 with TRBJ2-7, with 7 bases aligning to TRBD1. The CDR3 spans 11 residues. J lost 12 bases, V lost 4 bases, and 6 bases had no gene match. The CDR3 nucleotides are TGTGCCAGCAGTTCGGGACAGCTTCGGTACTTC. Encoded protein: CASSSGQLRYF.

V and J are TRBV6-1 and TRBJ2-5; 10 bases line up with TRBD2. CDR3 length equals 16 residues. From germline, CDR1 is MNHNS and CDR2 SASEGT. The trim removed 4 bases at V and 5 bases at J, leaving 10 bases unmatched. In nucleotides, the CDR3 is TGTGCCAGCAGTGGTAGACTAGCGGGCGTTATTGAGACCCAGTACTTC. Its protein product is CASSGRLAGVIETQYF.

This clone was picked up one time. The rearrangement links TRBV10-3 to TRBJ2-7, with 7 positions matching TRBD2. The CDR3 is 14 amino acids. Germline CDR1 ENHRY, CDR2 SYGVKD. V lost 2 bases to trimming and J lost 3 bases; unmatched junction nucleotides: 4. DNA of the CDR3: TGTGCCATCAGTGAGGCTAGCGGAAGCTACGAGCAGTACTTC. Its protein is CAISEASGSYEQYF.

In DNA, the CDR3 is TGTGCCAGCAGCCACCCTAGACAGGGGGAGGCCTACGAGCAGTACTTC. It specifies CASSHPRQGEAYEQYF. This rearrangement joins TRBV3-1 (or the pseudogene TRBV3-2) to TRBJ2-7, with 9 nucleotides matching TRBD1. J was trimmed by 2 bases and V by 3 bases; bases with no gene match: 8. CDR1 LGHDT and CDR2 YNNKEL come from the germline V gene (reference sequence). CDR3 length: 16 residues.

The rearrangement joins TRBV2 to TRBJ1-3; D uncertain. The germline gives CDR1 SNHLY, CDR2 FYNNEI. V lost 5 bases to trimming and J lost 0 bases, with 8 bases between them. The CDR3 length is 14 residues. DNA of the CDR3: TGTGCCAGCAGTACCCAACACTCTGGAAACACCATATATTTT. It translates to CASSTQHSGNTIYF. The entire variable domain, with the rest obtained from reference TRBV2 and TRBJ1-3, is as follows: EPEVTQTPSHQVTQMGQEVILRCVPISNHLYFYWYRQILGQKVEFLVSFYNNEISEKSEIFDDQFSVERPDGSNFTLKIRSTKLEDSAMYFCASSTQHSGNTIYFGEGSWLTVV.

This clone showed up just once. The rearrangement links TRBV6-5 to TRBJ2-1; 7 positions match TRBD1. The CDR3 runs 14 residues. CDR1 is MNHEY, CDR2 SVGAGI, per germline. The trim removed 6 bases at V and 6 bases at J, leaving 8 bases unmatched. CDR3 nucleotides: TGTGCCAGCAGGGCCCGGACAGGATTCAATGAGCAGTTCTTC. It encodes CASRARTGFNEQFF.

V and J are TRBV27 and TRBJ1-2; tentatively, D is TRBD1 (6 bases). CDR1 and CDR2 (germline): MNHEY, SMNVEV (reference sequence). This CDR3 comprises 15 residues. Trimming pared 5 bases from V and 1 base from J, leaving 14 bases between. This chain's CDR3 is CASSETGTFNYGYTF. The CDR3 region has the DNA TGTGCCAGCAGTGAAACGGGGACATTTAACTATGGCTACACCTTC.

The chain has TRBV6-6 and TRBJ2-1; 7 bases align to TRBD2. Germline V gene sequence: CDR1 MNHNY, CDR2 SVGAGI (reference sequence). V lost 6 bases to trimming and J lost 6 bases; unmatched junction nucleotides: 8. The CDR3 runs to 14 residues. The CDR3, as DNA: TGTGCCAGCAGCAAGCCTAGCGGTCCCAATGAGCAGTTCTTC. It translates to CASSKPSGPNEQFF.

This chain connects TRBV9 to TRBJ2-7, with 10 bases fitting TRBD2. The junction had 5 bases not matched to a gene; V was cut back by 0 bases and J by 2 bases. The CDR3 is 16 residues long. The germline V gene has CDR1 SGDLS and CDR2 YYNGEE. The CDR3 is CASSVGVGLAAYEQYF. The CDR3 DNA reads as TGTGCCAGCAGCGTAGGGGTAGGACTAGCGGCCTACGAGCAGTACTTC.

This clone occurred once. The gene calls are TRBV7-6 and TRBJ2-3, with a possible D match to TRBD1 (6 bases). The V end lost 6 bases, the J end lost 7 bases, and 11 bases lay between the germline ends. The CDR3 sequence is 12 residues long. Germline V lookup: CDR1 SGHVS, CDR2 FNYEAQ. In nucleotides, the CDR3 is TGTGCCAGCAGTACACAGGGAAATACGCAGTATTTT. Protein: CASSTQGNTQYF. Filled out from reference TRBV7-6 and TRBJ2-3, the complete variable domain reads GAGVSQSPRYKVTKRGQDVALRCDPISGHVSLYWYRQALGQGPEFLTYFNYEAQQDKSGLPNDRFSAERPEGSISTLTIQRTEQRDSAMYRCASSTQGNTQYFGPGTRLTVL.

The V and J genes are TRBV19 and TRBJ1-1; D is possibly TRBD1 (5 bases). CDR1 and CDR2 from the germline V gene are LNHDA and SQIVND (reference sequence). With 9 bases removed from V and 4 bases from J, the gap between germline ends came to 12 bases. The CDR3 loop spans 12 amino acids. The CDR3 sequence is CASMGVFTEAFF. In DNA form, the CDR3 reads TGTGCCAGCATGGGGGTTTTCACTGAAGCTTTCTTT.

The V call is TRBV13, the J call TRBJ2-7, with D tentatively TRBD2 (6 bases). The germline V gene has CDR1 PRHDT and CDR2 FYEKMQ (reference sequence). The CDR3 spans 13 residues. V was pared by 6 bases and J by 0 bases, with 9 bases between. The CDR3 sequence is CASSRGNSYEQYF. The CDR3 DNA sequence: TGTGCCAGCAGTCGGGGGAACTCCTACGAGCAGTACTTC.